This T cell receptor beta chain was recovered during a study of blood T cell repertoires in COVID-19. Study-wide background: COVID-19 samples collected from the United States, Italy and Spain covered acute and convalescent phases. In each case, the material was cDNA or gDNA derived from T cells, B-cell-depleted T cells, or PBMCs.

Per the authors' pipeline: Amplification with reference gene primers provided the estimates of nucleated cell counts. Only in-frame clones appear in the TCRdb table, and some are missing; sequencing was by immunoSEQ multiplex PCR. That table furnishes V, J and clone size, whereas the DNA furnished D and trimming. The table includes about 300,000 clones, around 86% detected once. This CDR3 is 13 amino acids long. Per the germline V gene, CDR1 is DFQATT and CDR2 is SNEGSKA (reference sequence). The V end lost 3 bases, the J end lost 8 bases, and 14 bases lay between the germline ends. Material: peripheral blood. The chain is built from TRBV20-1 and TRBJ2-4; D is unclear. The clonotype originates from a woman aged 45-65 years with acute or convalescent COVID-19. The CDR3 loop is CSASGPNNHIQYF. Here the CDR3 DNA reads TGCAGTGCTAGTGGGCCCAATAATCACATTCAGTACTTC.